A selection of T cell receptor beta chains follows, all from one sample in a study of regulatory T cells in long-lasting Graves disease. TCRdb passed the multiplex PCR reads through MiXCR, listing each CDR3 protein once. The table records about 450,000 distinct CDR3 sequences, roughly 15% of them present only once. These same data were also listed under a study on T cells in Graves' hyperthyroidism and ophthalmopathy.

The sample here was peripheral blood mononuclear cells (PBMCs), taken at new diagnosis, from a patient treated with antithyroid drugs. Every receptor here comes from a woman in her forties or fifties with Graves disease. Both conserved end residues are trimmed from each CDR3.

V gene,CDR3 protein
TRBV4-2,ASSTSGEDTQY
TRBV2,ASSSDEYSNQPQH
TRBV12-3/TRBV12-4,ASSKAAGGYEQY
TRBV4-1,ASSQDLAENTGELF
TRBV20-1,SARDERTSPYNEQF
TRBV5-1,ASSLEDRDDYEQY
TRBV11-2,ASSTPGGRDETQY
TRBV12-3/TRBV12-4,ASSPTHGGFGYGYT
TRBV7-2,ASSLWGQPYEQY
TRBV3-1,ASSPRDRASGNTIY
TRBV6-5,ASSYTSGTGGSTNEKLF
TRBV12-3/TRBV12-4,ASSGGQVGRELF
TRBV11-2,ASSLDGPNYNEQF
TRBV9,ASSARDSPFEKLF
TRBV4-1,ASSARPGLATETQY
TRBV9,ASSGAGPKGYNEQF
TRBV12-3/TRBV12-4,ASYSSGLATGELF
TRBV28,ATGPGGRGETQY
TRBV28,ASSSGGGKNIQY
TRBV28,ASSFGTGDPEAF
TRBV10-3,ATRLADSTDTQY
TRBV5-1,ASSLVLAGGNEQY
TRBV7-9,ASSLGGQAVTQY
TRBV27,ASSKDRGLSYTEAF
TRBV10-3,AIKTGAETQY
TRBV9,ASSVPVSGSGTLTGELF
TRBV9,ASSVTTGNEQY
TRBV7-9,ASSPNTGLARSSYEQY
TRBV5-1,ASSWGPGGEKLF
TRBV6-1,ASSKAGPSYEQY
TRBV19,ASTLDRAATEAF
TRBV18,ASSPLETGGNQPQH
TRBV6-1,ASSRYQQPQH
TRBV12-3/TRBV12-4,ASSLSRTSGTDQETQY
TRBV30,AWKGPPPYEQY
TRBV6-1,ASSDTLGSGNTIY
TRBV27,ASRYGTGDGYT
TRBV7-3,ASSRDRGGGTEAF
TRBV20-1,SAREPRDRAQTYEQY
TRBV18,ASSRTTGGNEKLF
TRBV2,ASSGLTFTGELF
TRBV2,ASTSGAGSYNEQF
TRBV6-2/TRBV6-3,ASSYSGTGANEQF
TRBV30,AWNPIAGGTGTQY
TRBV6-1,ASIKRQGTDTQY
TRBV12-3/TRBV12-4,ASSLNSPIYGYT
TRBV4-2,ASSQNTRKETQY
TRBV12-3/TRBV12-4,ASTRGQGAPNTGELF
TRBV5-1,ASRARTGDFHGELF
TRBV5-6,ASSRGTASLGYT
TRBV5-1,ASSNGGGGANVLT
TRBV5-1,ASSLVGLELRDEQF
TRBV18,ASSPRGGVASGNTIY